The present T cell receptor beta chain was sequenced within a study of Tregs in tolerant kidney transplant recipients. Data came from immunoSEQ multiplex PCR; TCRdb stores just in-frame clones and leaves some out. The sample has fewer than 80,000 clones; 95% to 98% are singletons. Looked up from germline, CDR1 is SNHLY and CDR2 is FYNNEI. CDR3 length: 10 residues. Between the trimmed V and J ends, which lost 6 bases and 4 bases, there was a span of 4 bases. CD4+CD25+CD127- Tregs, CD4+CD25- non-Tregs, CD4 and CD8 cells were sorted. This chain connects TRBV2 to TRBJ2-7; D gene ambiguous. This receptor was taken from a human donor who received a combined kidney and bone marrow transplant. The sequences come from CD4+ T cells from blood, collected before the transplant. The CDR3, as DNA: TGTGCCAGCAGGACATACGAGCAGTACTTC. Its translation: CASRTYEQYF.